These T cell receptor beta chains were read from a single sample in a study of shared clonotypes between healthy human individuals. The data were produced by immunoSEQ multiplex PCR, yet TCRdb's version contains in-frame clones alone and is incomplete. The repertoire consists of some 500,000 clones, with 77% occurring once and the leading ten covering around 12%. The sequencing input was PBMCs. These receptors came from a woman aged 35 to 49 in good health. Some clones in this sample may be carry-over from other donors' samples. Each CDR3 is given with its conserved first and last residue. The D gene is left open where the match is weak. The size entry is marked missing in some rows and otherwise reads once, few, many or a size class.

V gene: TRBV5-4
J gene: TRBJ2-5
clone size: few
D gene: TRBD2
CDR3 protein: CASSLELAGGGETQYF
CDR3 DNA: TGTGCCAGCAGCTTGGAATTAGCGGGAGGGGGGGAGACCCAGTACTTC

V gene: TRBV15
J gene: TRBJ2-7
clone size: NA
D gene: TRBD2
CDR3 protein: CATRRAGGSYEQYF
CDR3 DNA: TGTGCCACCAGGAGAGCGGGAGGCTCCTACGAGCAGTACTTC

V gene: TRBV6-5
J gene: TRBJ2-3
clone size: NA
D gene: NA
CDR3 protein: CASSYSRVDTQYF
CDR3 DNA: TGTGCCAGCAGTTACTCCAGGGTGGATACGCAGTATTTT

V gene: TRBV4-3
J gene: TRBJ2-1
clone size: many
D gene: TRBD1
CDR3 protein: CASSQDPSGQGIYNEQFF
CDR3 DNA: TGCGCCAGCAGCCAAGATCCGTCGGGACAGGGGATTTACAATGAGCAGTTCTTC

V gene: TRBV13
J gene: TRBJ2-7
clone size: NA
D gene: NA
CDR3 protein: CASSSSRGVRTYEQYF
CDR3 DNA: TGTGCCAGCAGCTCCTCCCGTGGAGTGAGGACCTACGAGCAGTACTTC

V gene: TRBV5-8
J gene: TRBJ2-4
clone size: NA
D gene: TRBD1
CDR3 protein: CASSSGQGKAKNIQYF
CDR3 DNA: TGTGCCAGCAGCAGCGGACAGGGGAAAGCCAAAAACATTCAGTACTTC

V gene: TRBV6-5
J gene: TRBJ2-7
clone size: NA
D gene: NA
CDR3 protein: CASSTTGTLSYEQYF
CDR3 DNA: TGTGCCAGCAGTACCACAGGGACCCTATCCTACGAGCAGTACTTC

V gene: TRBV28
J gene: TRBJ2-7
clone size: NA
D gene: NA
CDR3 protein: CASSLMSAEQYF
CDR3 DNA: TGTGCCAGCAGTTTAATGTCAGCCGAGCAGTACTTC

V gene: TRBV7-2
J gene: TRBJ2-1
clone size: NA
D gene: TRBD2
CDR3 protein: CASSLDLAGGNNEQFF
CDR3 DNA: TGTGCCAGCAGCTTAGATCTAGCGGGGGGGAACAATGAGCAGTTCTTC

V gene: TRBV30
J gene: TRBJ2-5
clone size: NA
D gene: NA
CDR3 protein: CAWSVRAGPETQYF
CDR3 DNA: TGTGCCTGGAGTGTACGAGCAGGCCCAGAGACCCAGTACTTC

V gene: TRBV30
J gene: TRBJ2-7
clone size: NA
D gene: TRBD2
CDR3 protein: CAWSGHRISGTSTYEQYF
CDR3 DNA: TGTGCCTGGAGTGGCCACCGGATTAGTGGGACTAGCACCTACGAGCAGTACTTC

V gene: TRBV7-2
J gene: TRBJ2-7
clone size: NA
D gene: NA
CDR3 protein: CASSLGHSNYEQYF
CDR3 DNA: TGTGCCAGCAGCTTGGGTCACAGCAACTACGAGCAGTACTTC

V gene: TRBV29-1
J gene: TRBJ2-3
clone size: NA
D gene: TRBD2
CDR3 protein: CSASGGVVDAQYF
CDR3 DNA: TGCAGCGCTTCCGGGGGGGTAGTAGATGCGCAGTATTTT

V gene: TRBV15
J gene: TRBJ1-5
clone size: NA
D gene: NA
CDR3 protein: CATSRDSGRDQPQHF
CDR3 DNA: TGTGCCACCAGCAGAGATTCAGGGAGGGATCAGCCCCAGCATTTT

V gene: TRBV4-2
J gene: TRBJ1-2
clone size: NA
D gene: NA
CDR3 protein: CASSQVAQFGYTF
CDR3 DNA: TGTGCCAGCAGCCAAGTTGCTCAATTTGGCTACACCTTC

V gene: TRBV19
J gene: TRBJ1-5
clone size: NA
D gene: NA
CDR3 protein: CASTVYSNQPQHF
CDR3 DNA: TGTGCCAGTACAGTTTATAGCAATCAGCCCCAGCATTTT

V gene: TRBV19
J gene: TRBJ2-7
clone size: NA
D gene: TRBD2
CDR3 protein: CASSGTSGRSQYF
CDR3 DNA: TGTGCCAGTAGTGGGACTAGCGGGCGTTCTCAGTACTTC

V gene: TRBV18
J gene: TRBJ2-7
clone size: NA
D gene: NA
CDR3 protein: CASSPQGRAEQYF
CDR3 DNA: TGTGCCAGCTCACCGCAGGGCCGGGCCGAGCAGTACTTC

V gene: TRBV2
J gene: TRBJ1-2
clone size: many
D gene: TRBD1
CDR3 protein: CASDREGYGYTF
CDR3 DNA: TGTGCCAGCGACAGGGAAGGCTATGGCTACACCTTC

V gene: TRBV5-1
J gene: TRBJ2-1
clone size: NA
D gene: NA
CDR3 protein: CASSLDPTYNEQFF
CDR3 DNA: TGCGCCAGCAGCTTGGATCCAACCTACAATGAGCAGTTCTTC

V gene: TRBV28
J gene: TRBJ1-5
clone size: few
D gene: TRBD1
CDR3 protein: CASRGQGQPQHF
CDR3 DNA: TGTGCCAGCAGGGGACAGGGTCAGCCCCAGCATTTT

V gene: TRBV4-2
J gene: TRBJ2-5
clone size: NA
D gene: TRBD2
CDR3 protein: CASSLGLAEEETQYF
CDR3 DNA: TGTGCCAGCAGCCTCGGACTAGCGGAAGAAGAGACCCAGTACTTC

V gene: TRBV4-3
J gene: TRBJ1-1
clone size: many
D gene: TRBD1
CDR3 protein: CAGSQDIGQGVGAFF
CDR3 DNA: TGCGCCGGCAGCCAAGATATAGGTCAGGGGGTGGGAGCTTTCTTT

V gene: TRBV30
J gene: TRBJ2-2
clone size: many
D gene: TRBD2
CDR3 protein: CAWSVSGGGFPGELFF
CDR3 DNA: TGTGCCTGGAGTGTATCTGGGGGAGGGTTTCCCGGGGAGCTGTTTTTT

V gene: TRBV5-1
J gene: TRBJ1-1
clone size: once
D gene: NA
CDR3 protein: CASSPSGGNTEAFF
CDR3 DNA: TGCGCCAGCAGCCCCTCGGGGGGAAACACTGAAGCTTTCTTT

V gene: TRBV7-2
J gene: TRBJ2-7
clone size: NA
D gene: NA
CDR3 protein: CASSPTGYSSYEQYF
CDR3 DNA: TGTGCCAGCAGCCCAACAGGGTATTCGTCCTACGAGCAGTACTTC

V gene: TRBV14
J gene: TRBJ1-5
clone size: many
D gene: NA
CDR3 protein: CASSHPTLQGVFGNQPQHF
CDR3 DNA: TGTGCCAGCAGCCACCCGACACTTCAGGGCGTCTTCGGCAATCAGCCCCAGCATTTT

V gene: TRBV19
J gene: TRBJ2-2
clone size: NA
D gene: NA
CDR3 protein: CASSIRGGGELFF
CDR3 DNA: TGTGCCAGTAGTATAAGGGGCGGCGGGGAGCTGTTTTTT

V gene: TRBV30
J gene: TRBJ2-6
clone size: NA
D gene: NA
CDR3 protein: CAWSLGPTGANVLTF
CDR3 DNA: TGTGCCTGGAGTTTGGGACCCACTGGGGCCAACGTCCTGACTTTC

V gene: TRBV2
J gene: TRBJ2-5
clone size: few
D gene: NA
CDR3 protein: CASRGTRQETQYF
CDR3 DNA: TGTGCCAGCAGGGGCACTAGACAAGAGACCCAGTACTTC

V gene: TRBV2
J gene: TRBJ2-1
clone size: NA
D gene: TRBD2
CDR3 protein: CASSDPAGGNHEQFF
CDR3 DNA: TGTGCCAGCAGTGACCCCGCGGGAGGCAATCATGAGCAGTTCTTC

V gene: TRBV7-2
J gene: TRBJ1-1
clone size: NA
D gene: NA
CDR3 protein: CASSPNGGAGTEAFF
CDR3 DNA: TGTGCCAGCAGCCCCAACGGAGGGGCGGGCACTGAAGCTTTCTTT

V gene: TRBV9
J gene: TRBJ2-3
clone size: NA
D gene: TRBD2
CDR3 protein: CASSGGGTTTDTQYF
CDR3 DNA: TGTGCCAGCAGCGGTGGAGGGACTACCACAGATACGCAGTATTTT

V gene: TRBV28
J gene: TRBJ1-1
clone size: once
D gene: NA
CDR3 protein: CASTPGGGTEAFF
CDR3 DNA: TGTGCCAGCACCCCCGGAGGGGGGACTGAAGCTTTCTTT

V gene: TRBV28
J gene: TRBJ2-2
clone size: NA
D gene: NA
CDR3 protein: CASSLRVGELFF
CDR3 DNA: TGTGCCAGCAGTCTAAGGGTCGGGGAGCTGTTTTTT

V gene: TRBV5-1
J gene: TRBJ2-3
clone size: NA
D gene: NA
CDR3 protein: CASSAGATDTQYF
CDR3 DNA: TGCGCCAGCAGTGCAGGGGCGACAGATACGCAGTATTTT

V gene: TRBV30
J gene: TRBJ1-4
clone size: NA
D gene: NA
CDR3 protein: CAWTADANEKLFF
CDR3 DNA: TGTGCCTGGACTGCGGATGCTAATGAAAAACTGTTTTTT

V gene: TRBV11-3
J gene: TRBJ2-7
clone size: NA
D gene: NA
CDR3 protein: CARIQGVNYEQYF
CDR3 DNA: TGTGCCAGGATCCAGGGAGTGAACTACGAGCAGTACTTC

V gene: TRBV10-3
J gene: TRBJ2-7
clone size: NA
D gene: TRBD1
CDR3 protein: CAITESRVRGYEQYF
CDR3 DNA: TGTGCCATCACCGAGTCTCGGGTCAGGGGGTACGAGCAGTACTTC

V gene: TRBV5-4
J gene: TRBJ2-5
clone size: NA
D gene: NA
CDR3 protein: CASSLYGRETQYF
CDR3 DNA: TGTGCCAGCAGCCTGTACGGTAGGGAGACCCAGTACTTC

V gene: TRBV5-4
J gene: TRBJ2-5
clone size: NA
D gene: NA
CDR3 protein: CASSLKQGEETQYF
CDR3 DNA: TGTGCCAGCAGCTTGAAACAGGGTGAAGAGACCCAGTACTTC

V gene: TRBV28
J gene: TRBJ2-7
clone size: few
D gene: NA
CDR3 protein: CASSPLFSDYEQYF
CDR3 DNA: TGTGCCAGCAGCCCACTGTTTAGCGACTACGAGCAGTACTTC

V gene: TRBV7-3
J gene: TRBJ2-3
clone size: NA
D gene: NA
CDR3 protein: CASSLVGSGDTQYF
CDR3 DNA: TGTGCCAGCAGCCTCGTGGGGTCCGGTGATACGCAGTATTTT

V gene: TRBV9
J gene: TRBJ1-1
clone size: NA
D gene: TRBD1
CDR3 protein: CASSVEGQGIPTEAFF
CDR3 DNA: TGTGCCAGCAGCGTAGAGGGACAGGGGATTCCCACTGAAGCTTTCTTT

V gene: TRBV2
J gene: TRBJ1-5
clone size: few
D gene: TRBD1
CDR3 protein: CASSEAAGTGRQPQHF
CDR3 DNA: TGTGCCAGCAGTGAAGCGGCAGGGACAGGGCGTCAGCCCCAGCATTTT

V gene: TRBV9
J gene: TRBJ1-3
clone size: NA
D gene: TRBD1
CDR3 protein: CASSVSGQGGGNTIYF
CDR3 DNA: TGTGCCAGCAGCGTATCGGGACAGGGGGGTGGAAACACCATATATTTT

V gene: TRBV5-8
J gene: TRBJ2-3
clone size: NA
D gene: NA
CDR3 protein: CASSLARGAHQDTQYF
CDR3 DNA: TGTGCCAGCAGCTTGGCGAGGGGGGCTCATCAAGATACGCAGTATTTT

V gene: TRBV4-1
J gene: TRBJ1-4
clone size: few
D gene: NA
CDR3 protein: CASSQRFPQSNDNEKLFF
CDR3 DNA: TGCGCCAGCAGCCAACGGTTTCCGCAATCAAACGATAATGAAAAACTGTTTTTT

V gene: TRBV2
J gene: TRBJ2-2
clone size: NA
D gene: NA
CDR3 protein: CASIRDGGTGELFF
CDR3 DNA: TGTGCCAGCATTCGGGATGGCGGCACCGGGGAGCTGTTTTTT

V gene: TRBV28
J gene: TRBJ1-4
clone size: NA
D gene: NA
CDR3 protein: CASSSPGIATNEKLFF
CDR3 DNA: TGTGCCAGCAGTTCCCCTGGCATCGCAACTAATGAAAAACTGTTTTTT

V gene: TRBV5-4
J gene: TRBJ1-2
clone size: NA
D gene: NA
CDR3 protein: CASSLVRGLDYGYTF
CDR3 DNA: TGTGCCAGCAGCTTGGTGCGGGGGCTGGACTATGGCTACACCTTC

V gene: TRBV6-1
J gene: TRBJ1-5
clone size: NA
D gene: NA
CDR3 protein: CASSTGRPQHF
CDR3 DNA: TGTGCCAGCAGTACTGGTCGGCCCCAGCATTTT

V gene: TRBV29-1
J gene: TRBJ1-1
clone size: NA
D gene: NA
CDR3 protein: CSVPGGRGDTEAFF
CDR3 DNA: TGCAGCGTCCCCGGAGGTAGGGGTGACACTGAAGCTTTCTTT

V gene: TRBV10-1
J gene: TRBJ2-3
clone size: NA
D gene: NA
CDR3 protein: CASSESTPADTQYF
CDR3 DNA: TGCGCCAGCAGTGAGTCGACCCCGGCAGATACGCAGTATTTT

V gene: TRBV7-8
J gene: TRBJ2-5
clone size: NA
D gene: TRBD1
CDR3 protein: CASSADRGGEQYF
CDR3 DNA: TGTGCCAGCAGCGCGGACAGGGGCGGTGAGCAGTACTTC